These 24 T cell receptor beta chains originate from one sample sequenced in a study of blood T cell repertoires in COVID-19. TCRdb keeps only in-frame clones here, not all; method: immunoSEQ multiplex PCR. The table shows about 170,000 clones, with 83% occurring only once. Sequencing was performed on peripheral blood. The receptors originated from a woman of 80 years or more with acute or convalescent COVID-19.

In its sample, this clone was seen once. The chain is built from TRBV3-1 (or the pseudogene TRBV3-2) and TRBJ2-1; 7 bases fit TRBD1. Germline assignment: CDR1 LGHDT and CDR2 YNNKEL (reference sequence). V lost 4 bases and J lost 5; bases outside the gene matches: 8. The CDR3 loop spans 15 amino acids. CDR3 loop: CASSPNRGPNNEQFF. The CDR3 coding sequence is TGTGCCAGCAGCCCGAACAGGGGTCCGAACAATGAGCAGTTCTTC.

This clone appeared a single time. The CDR3 is CSASGSGASTDTQYF. The CDR3 DNA follows: TGCAGTGCTAGTGGTAGCGGGGCTAGCACAGATACGCAGTATTTT. The chain links TRBV20-1 to TRBJ2-3, with TRBD2 matching 8 bases. After removal of 3 bases from V and 0 bases from J, the junction contained 5 bases not matched to a gene. The germline gives CDR1 DFQATT, CDR2 SNEGSKA (reference sequence). The CDR3 covers 15 residues.

This chain connects TRBV5-6 to TRBJ2-7; D perhaps matches TRBD2 (6 bases). V was shortened by 0 bases and J by 6 bases, with 13 bases between the two germline ends. Germline V CDR1 and CDR2: SGHDT, YYEEEE. This CDR3 comprises 14 residues. The CDR3 DNA reads as TGTGCCAGCAGCTTGGGTGGAGGGGTGGGCGAGCAGTACTTC. This encodes CASSLGGGVGEQYF.

The V call is TRBV6-1, the J call TRBJ1-5; possibly TRBD1 for D (5 bases). The CDR3 has 15 residues. Trimming took 1 base from V and 4 from J, leaving 11 bases between them. The germline V gene has CDR1 MNHNS and CDR2 SASEGT. DNA of the CDR3: TGTGCCAGCAGTGAAGGGAGTGGGGGGAATCAGCCCCAGCATTTT. Protein: CASSEGSGGNQPQHF.

As DNA, the CDR3 is TGCGCCAGCAGCCGCAGAAGGGCAGGGTCGGGCACAGATACGCAGTATTTT. It translates to CASSRRRAGSGTDTQYF. The rearrangement links TRBV10-1 to TRBJ2-3; D is possibly TRBD1 (5 bases). This CDR3 region has 17 residues. The germline V gene has CDR1 WNHNN and CDR2 SYGVQD (reference sequence). V lost 6 bases and J lost 1, with 20 bases in between.

The gene calls are TRBV18 and TRBJ2-5; 7 bases agree with TRBD1. The germline V gene encodes CDR1 KGHSH and CDR2 LQKENI. The CDR3 covers 15 residues. Trimming at V came to 3 bases and at J to 1 base, leaving 5 bases not matched to a gene. CDR3 DNA: TGTGCCAGCTCACCTTCCGGGACAGTCCAAGAGACCCAGTACTTC. Protein: CASSPSGTVQETQYF.

CDR3 nucleotide sequence: TGTGCCAGTAGTATAGAAAGCGCAGACTTCTATGGCTACACCTTC. Translation gives CASSIESADFYGYTF. This sequence joins TRBV19 and TRBJ1-2; D gene uncertain. CDR1 is LNHDA, CDR2 SQIVND, per germline (reference sequence). This CDR3 comprises 15 residues. Trimming left V 0 bases short and J 4 bases short, with 12 bases between.

The chain employs TRBV6-5 and TRBJ1-1; D is unclear. The CDR3 is made up of 15 amino acids. Germline CDR1 reads MNHEY; CDR2 reads SVGAGI. V lost 0 bases and J 0 bases, leaving 8 bases between the germline ends. CDR3 in amino acids: CASSYSSTMNTEAFF. Here the CDR3 DNA reads TGTGCCAGCAGTTACTCTTCTACCATGAACACTGAAGCTTTCTTT.

The rearrangement uses TRBV9 and TRBJ1-1, with a weak D call TRBD1 (6 bases). The CDR3 is 14 residues long. Germline V gene sequence: CDR1 SGDLS, CDR2 YYNGEE. Between the trimmed V and J ends, which lost 0 bases and 6 bases, there was a span of 12 bases. The CDR3 nucleotides are TGTGCCAGCAGCGTAGGGGGCAGGGGTTCTGAAGCTTTCTTT. Translation gives CASSVGGRGSEAFF.

The chain carries TRBV3-1 (or the pseudogene TRBV3-2) and TRBJ2-1; TRBD1 might be the D (7 bases). Germline CDR1 reads LGHDT; CDR2 reads YNNKEL (reference sequence). With 3 bases removed from V and 4 bases from J, the gap between germline ends came to 16 bases. The CDR3 runs 16 residues. CDR3 nucleotide sequence: TGTGCCAGCAGCCAGTTGACAGGGAGGTGGTACAATGAGCAGTTCTTC. Its protein is CASSQLTGRWYNEQFF.

The chain combines TRBV7-2 with TRBJ1-4; D is undetermined. V was clipped by 6 bases and J by 8 bases, with 13 bases between them. The CDR3 length is 13 residues. Germline V gene lookup returns CDR1 SGHTA and CDR2 FQGNSA. The DNA of the CDR3 is TGTGCCAGCAGTCTCCAATCGGGAGAAAAACTGTTTTTT. This encodes CASSLQSGEKLFF.

The chain carries TRBV10-1 and TRBJ2-1; D perhaps matches TRBD2 (7 bases). Germline CDR1 reads WNHNN; CDR2 reads SYGVQD (reference sequence). The length of the CDR3 is 16 residues. V lost 0 bases and J 10 bases, leaving 19 bases between the germline ends. DNA for the CDR3: TGCGCCAGCAGTGAGTCCGGGGGGCGGAATCCCGGAGAGCAGTTCTTC. Its translation is CASSESGGRNPGEQFF.

This clone has at least ten counts. The chain couples TRBV28 to TRBJ1-4, with 8 bases identical to TRBD1. Germline CDR1 reads MDHEN; CDR2 reads SYDVKM. This CDR3 is built from 18 residues. J gave up 5 bases and V 5 bases, and 16 bases lay outside the gene matches. The CDR3 reads CASSANPAIRTGNEKLFF. CDR3 coding DNA: TGTGCCAGCAGTGCAAACCCCGCGATCCGGACAGGGAATGAAAAACTGTTTTTT.

Worth noting for this clone: The junction differs from germline at one of its ends, possibly a read error. This rearrangement joins TRBV2 to TRBJ2-3; possible D gene TRBD2, 5 bases. The germline CDR1 and CDR2 sequences are SNHLY and FYNNEI. The CDR3 is 15 amino acids. CDR3 in amino acids: CASREDYSSTDTQYF. DNA of the CDR3: TGTGCCAGCAGGGAAGACTATTCTAGCACAGATACGCAGTATTTT.

This chain uses TRBV28 with TRBJ1-4; D may be TRBD1 (5 bases). The germline CDR1 and CDR2 sequences are MDHEN and SYDVKM. This CDR3 is 14 amino acids long. V was pared by 1 base and J by 3 bases, with 6 bases between. The DNA of the CDR3 is TGTGCCAGCAGTTTATTAGGGGCTAATGAAAAACTGTTTTTT. This sequence encodes CASSLLGANEKLFF.

The J gene is TRBJ1-5, the V gene TRBV29-1, with 9 bases matching TRBD1. This CDR3 contains 13 residues. V shed 6 bases and J 4 bases; nucleotides not matched to a gene: 4. The germline gives CDR1 SQVTM, CDR2 ANQGSEA. CDR3 amino acids: CSVGTGRNQPQHF. CDR3 in DNA: TGCAGCGTGGGGACAGGGAGGAATCAGCCCCAGCATTTT.

This clone was found a few times. The J gene is TRBJ1-3, the V gene TRBV2; maybe TRBD1 (5 bases). CDR3 size: 17 residues. V lost 4 bases to trimming and J lost 0 bases, with 16 bases between them. From germline, CDR1 is SNHLY and CDR2 FYNNEI. The chain's CDR3 is CASSATARGSSGNTIYF. DNA of the CDR3: TGTGCCAGCAGTGCGACGGCTCGGGGGAGCTCTGGAAACACCATATATTTT. The whole variable domain, remainder taken from reference TRBV2 and TRBJ1-3, is EPEVTQTPSHQVTQMGQEVILRCVPISNHLYFYWYRQILGQKVEFLVSFYNNEISEKSEIFDDQFSVERPDGSNFTLKIRSTKLEDSAMYFCASSATARGSSGNTIYFGEGSWLTVV.

The V gene is TRBV11-2, the J gene TRBJ2-7; 8 bases line up with TRBD2. V dropped 1 base and J dropped 6; count of bases not matched to a gene: 11. This CDR3 is built from 16 residues. Germline values: CDR1 SGHAT, CDR2 FQNNGV. In DNA, the CDR3 is TGTGCCAGCAGCTTAGCAGGTTTAGCGGGATCTCTCGAGCAGTACTTC. Protein sequence: CASSLAGLAGSLEQYF.

V gene TRBV5-1 combines with J gene TRBJ1-2; no clear D gene. Germline V gene sequence: CDR1 SGHRS, CDR2 YFSETQ. With 6 bases removed from V and 8 bases from J, the gap between germline ends came to 26 bases. This CDR3 has 16 residues. DNA for the CDR3: TGCGCCAGCACCTACGTCCCTGGCCCTTTGGAGCGGGGCTACACCTTC. Translating it yields CASTYVPGPLERGYTF.

This clone was detected a few times. The CDR3 nucleotides read TGTGCCAGCAGCCCGACTCCCCACCATCAGTACTTC. Amino acid sequence: CASSPTPHHQYF. The chain joins TRBV7-2 to TRBJ2-7; D unresolved. V was shortened by 5 bases and J by 10 bases, with 15 bases between the two germline ends. There are 12 residues in the CDR3. Germline loops: CDR1 SGHTA, CDR2 FQGNSA.

This clone was detected once. The rearrangement uses TRBV21-1 and TRBJ2-4; TRBD1 is the table's D call and was not checked against the DNA. TRBV21-1 is a pseudogene segment. This CDR3 has 18 amino acids. The CDR3 DNA reads TGTGCCAGCAGCCCGTACGGCCCTACAGGGGGCGCGGAAAACATTCAGTACTTC. It specifies CASSPYGPTGGAENIQYF.

This chain joins TRBV5-1 and TRBJ2-1; TRBD1 might be the D (5 bases). Between the trimmed V and J ends, which lost 7 bases and 2 bases, there was a span of 13 bases. Looked up from germline, CDR1 is SGHRS and CDR2 is YFSETQ. This CDR3 has 14 amino acids. The CDR3 coding sequence is TGCGCCAGCGGGGCCGGTAACACCTACAATGAGCAGTTCTTC. Its translation: CASGAGNTYNEQFF.

The J gene is TRBJ1-2, the V gene TRBV7-2; 12 nucleotides line up with TRBD1. Germline trimming cut 7 bases from V and 4 bases from J; bases unmatched to any gene: 1. Germline CDR1 SGHTA, CDR2 FQGNSA. This CDR3 comprises 13 residues. CDR3 residues: CASKGQGAYGYTF. The CDR3 bases are TGTGCCAGCAAGGGACAGGGGGCCTATGGCTACACCTTC. Full variable domain (rest looked up from reference TRBV7-2 and TRBJ1-2): GAGVSQSPSNKVTEKGKDVELRCDPISGHTALYWYRQSLGQGLEFLIYFQGNSAPDKSGLPSDRFSAERTGGSVSTLTIQRTQQEDSAVYLCASKGQGAYGYTFGSGTRLTVV.

The rearrangement uses TRBV5-1 and TRBJ1-1; D gene unclear. CDR3 size: 13 residues. The V gene lost 1 base and the J gene lost 4 bases, with 8 bases spanning the gap. Per germline, CDR1 SGHRS and CDR2 YFSETQ. Here the CDR3 reads CASSLFRVTEAFF. The CDR3 region has the DNA TGCGCCAGCAGCTTGTTCCGAGTCACTGAAGCTTTCTTT.